A selection of T cell receptor beta chains follows, all from one sample in a study of T cell changes during pregnancy in multiple sclerosis. Here immunoSEQ multiplex PCR was the method, and the copy in TCRdb shows in-frame clones only, minus some. The sample contains more than 30,000 clones, under 95% of which appear only once. The specimen comprised CD4+ T cells from peripheral blood mononuclear cells, sampled in the third trimester of pregnancy. The receptors were sampled from a female donor in good health, enrolled as a control in a pregnancy study. CDR3s include the opening cysteine and the closing phenylalanine or tryptophan. Each record gives: D gene, J gene, V gene, CDR3 protein. D genes are given only for firm matches.

>TRBD2|TRBJ2-2|TRBV6-7
CASSQPGLAGGGELFF
>TRBD2|TRBJ2-3|TRBV5-6
CASSTAGTSGRNTDTQYF
>TRBD2|TRBJ2-5|TRBV19
CASSMTSRETQYF
>TRBD1|TRBJ2-2|TRBV7-3
CASSQGTGGSGELFF
>.|TRBJ2-5|TRBV11-2
CASSPRGGTQYF
>TRBD2|TRBJ2-2|TRBV19
CASSSGTRRSLGGELFF
>.|TRBJ1-5|TRBV2
CASSQQGSNQPQHF
>.|TRBJ1-4|TRBV27
CASSFRGREKLFF
>.|TRBJ1-1|TRBV28
CASSLFGGADGRTEAFF
>.|TRBJ1-1|TRBV18
CASSPRSGFTEAFF
>TRBD1|TRBJ1-1|TRBV19
CATSTGLLTEAFF
>.|TRBJ2-7|TRBV9
CASSVSAGNSYEQYF
>.|TRBJ2-7|TRBV5-1
CASSYYPGSQASEQYF
>.|TRBJ1-2|TRBV7-2
CASSLGPQDGYTF
>TRBD1|TRBJ2-7|TRBV2
CASSEDFGDRYEQYF
>.|TRBJ1-5|TRBV10-2
CASSESRRDQPQHF
>.|TRBJ1-6|TRBV28
CASSFRGSSPLHF
>.|TRBJ1-5|TRBV16
CASSPRGAGGNQPQHF
>TRBD2|TRBJ2-1|TRBV19
CASLPSGLAGADEQFF
>.|TRBJ2-2|TRBV11-2
CASSLEAGTGELFF
>.|TRBJ2-3|TRBV5-1
CASRGGGTDTQYF
>TRBD2|TRBJ2-1|TRBV7-3
CASSFWASGNNEQFF
>TRBD1|TRBJ2-4|TRBV6-6
CASSRQGARVGDIQYF
>.|TRBJ1-4|TRBV5-8
CASTTGTPLRAEKLFF
>TRBD1|TRBJ1-2|TRBV2
CASCRDRGANGYTF
>TRBD2|TRBJ2-5|TRBV6-1
CASSELAGEGETQYF
>.|TRBJ1-1|TRBV20-1
CSAGGDTEAFF
>TRBD2|TRBJ2-1|TRBV4-1
CASSRTSSGGARDEQFF
>.|TRBJ2-7|TRBV7-9
CASSSQDRGEQYF
>TRBD2|TRBJ2-7|TRBV18
CASSPQAGPPLEQYF
>.|TRBJ1-2|TRBV5-5
CASSLVQGNYGYTF
>.|TRBJ2-2|TRBV18
CASSPWTDPGGELFF
>.|TRBJ2-5|TRBV11-2
CASSLVGGETQYF
>.|TRBJ1-3|TRBV2
CASSRSSGNTIYF
>.|TRBJ1-3|TRBV5-1
CASSPREGYSGNTIYF
>TRBD1|TRBJ2-7|TRBV6-1
CASRGGTGATYEQYF
>TRBD2|TRBJ2-7|TRBV7-3
CASSYSGGAREQYF
>TRBD1|TRBJ2-5|TRBV6-1
CAGSEYDRGRLETQYF
>TRBD1|TRBJ2-2|TRBV11-3
CASSLDPGGGTGELFF
>TRBD1|TRBJ1-2|TRBV7-9
CASSLSDRANYGYTF
>TRBD2|TRBJ2-7|TRBV7-6
CASSSRTSGGKDYEQYF
>.|TRBJ2-7|TRBV6-6
CASSYSMREHEQYF
>.|TRBJ1-2|TRBV5-6
CASSLAAGYGYTF
>.|TRBJ2-7|TRBV5-5
CASSLLVPYEQYF
>.|TRBJ1-1|TRBV30
CAWSATGGTEAFF
>.|TRBJ2-3|TRBV7-9
CASSLTEEISPQYF
>.|TRBJ1-6|TRBV7-6
CASSRGGNSPLHF
>TRBD2|TRBJ2-3|TRBV10-3
CAISGGVAGGGADTQYF
>TRBD2|TRBJ2-1|TRBV14
CASSPRSLAAKSNEQFF